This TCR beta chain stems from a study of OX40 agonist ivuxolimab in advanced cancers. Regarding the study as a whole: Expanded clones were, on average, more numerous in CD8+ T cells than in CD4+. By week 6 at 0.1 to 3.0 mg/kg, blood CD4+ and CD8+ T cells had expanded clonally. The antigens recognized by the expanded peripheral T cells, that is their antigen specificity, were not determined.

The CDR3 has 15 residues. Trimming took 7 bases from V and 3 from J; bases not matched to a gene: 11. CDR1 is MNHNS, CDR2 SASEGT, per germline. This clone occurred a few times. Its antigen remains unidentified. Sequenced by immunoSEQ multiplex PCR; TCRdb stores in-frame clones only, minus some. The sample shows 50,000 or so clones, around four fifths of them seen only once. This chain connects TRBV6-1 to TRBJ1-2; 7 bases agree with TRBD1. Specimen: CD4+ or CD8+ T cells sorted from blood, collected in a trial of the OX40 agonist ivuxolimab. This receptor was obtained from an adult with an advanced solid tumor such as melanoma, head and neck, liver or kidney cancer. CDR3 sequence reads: CASTQQGGGYYGYTF. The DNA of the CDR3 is TGTGCCAGCACCCAACAAGGGGGCGGATACTATGGCTACACCTTC.